These T cell receptor beta chains were read from a single sample in a study of metastatic and nonmetastatic thyroid tumors. TCRdb re-called the PCR reads via MiXCR. The data show approximately 20,000 clones, with roughly 17% seen just once and around 20% held by the top ten. The sequenced sample consisted of blood. These receptors were collected from a male donor with papillary thyroid cancer or a benign thyroid nodule (not recorded which). Some clones in this sample may be carry-over from other donors' samples. Each CDR3 is given without its conserved first and last residue. The D gene is left open where the match is weak.

CDR3 protein,V gene,D gene
AWSVAQAAGYT,TRBV30,NA
ASSPQY,TRBV18,NA
ASSLDGAEYEQY,TRBV6-2/TRBV6-3,NA
ASSLALGTGELF,TRBV11-2,NA
ASSVEGGAYEQY,TRBV9,TRBD1
ASSQGMLASYNEQF,TRBV4-1,NA
SAIDTGRYSGANVLT,TRBV20-1,NA
ASSLRGVGEKLF,TRBV13,NA
ASSLDRADTQY,TRBV7-2,NA
ASSYSIGSGTEAF,TRBV6-5,NA
ASRTTDTQY,TRBV12-3/TRBV12-4,NA
ASSEETSGPGQY,TRBV2,TRBD2